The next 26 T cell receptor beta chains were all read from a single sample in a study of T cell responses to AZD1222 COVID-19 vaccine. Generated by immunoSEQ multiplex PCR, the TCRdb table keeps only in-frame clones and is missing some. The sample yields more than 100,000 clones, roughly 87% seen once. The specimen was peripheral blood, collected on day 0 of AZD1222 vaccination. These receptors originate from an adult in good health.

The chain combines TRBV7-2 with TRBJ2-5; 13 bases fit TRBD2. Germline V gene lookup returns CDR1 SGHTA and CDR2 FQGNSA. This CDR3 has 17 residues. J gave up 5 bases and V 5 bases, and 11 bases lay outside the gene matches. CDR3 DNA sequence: TGTGCCAGCAGCCTCGGACTAGCGGGAGTGGGGGGGGAGACCCAGTACTTC. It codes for CASSLGLAGVGGETQYF.

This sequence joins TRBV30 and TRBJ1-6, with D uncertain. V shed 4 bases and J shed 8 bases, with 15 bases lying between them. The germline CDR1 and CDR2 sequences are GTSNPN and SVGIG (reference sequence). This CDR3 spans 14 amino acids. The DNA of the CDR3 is TGTGCCTGGAAAGGTCGGCAGACGCATTCACCCCTCCACTTT. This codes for CAWKGRQTHSPLHF.

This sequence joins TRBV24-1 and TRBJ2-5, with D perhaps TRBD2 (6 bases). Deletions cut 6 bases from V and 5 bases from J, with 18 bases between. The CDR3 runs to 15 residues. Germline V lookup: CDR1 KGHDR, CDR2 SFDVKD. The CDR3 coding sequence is TGTGCCACCAGTACCCCGGGACGCGGAGGGGAGACCCAGTACTTC. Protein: CATSTPGRGGETQYF.

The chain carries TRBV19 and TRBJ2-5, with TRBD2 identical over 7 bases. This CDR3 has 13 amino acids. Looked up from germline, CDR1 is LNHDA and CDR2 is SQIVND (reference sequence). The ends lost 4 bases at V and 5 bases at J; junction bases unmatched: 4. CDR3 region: CASSKTSMETQYF. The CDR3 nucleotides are TGTGCCAGTAGTAAGACTAGCATGGAGACCCAGTACTTC.

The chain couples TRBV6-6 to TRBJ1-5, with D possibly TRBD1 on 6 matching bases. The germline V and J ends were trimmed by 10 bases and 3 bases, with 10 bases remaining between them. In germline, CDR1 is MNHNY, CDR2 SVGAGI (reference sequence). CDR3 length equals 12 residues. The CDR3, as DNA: TGTGCCACCCGGGACAACAATCAGCCCCAGCATTTT. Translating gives CATRDNNQPQHF.

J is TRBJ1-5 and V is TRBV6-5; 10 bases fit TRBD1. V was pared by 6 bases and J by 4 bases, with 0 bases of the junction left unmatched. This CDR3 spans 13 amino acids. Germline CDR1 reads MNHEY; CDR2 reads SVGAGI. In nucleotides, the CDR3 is TGTGCCAGCAGGGACAGGGGGAATCAGCCCCAGCATTTT. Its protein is CASRDRGNQPQHF.

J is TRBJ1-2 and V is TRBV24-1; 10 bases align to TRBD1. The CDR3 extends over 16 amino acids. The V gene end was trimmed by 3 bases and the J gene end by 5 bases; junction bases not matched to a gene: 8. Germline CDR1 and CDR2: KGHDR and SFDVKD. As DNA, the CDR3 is TGTGCCACCAGTGATGCCAGACAGGGGGCGGATTATGGCTACACCTTC. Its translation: CATSDARQGADYGYTF.

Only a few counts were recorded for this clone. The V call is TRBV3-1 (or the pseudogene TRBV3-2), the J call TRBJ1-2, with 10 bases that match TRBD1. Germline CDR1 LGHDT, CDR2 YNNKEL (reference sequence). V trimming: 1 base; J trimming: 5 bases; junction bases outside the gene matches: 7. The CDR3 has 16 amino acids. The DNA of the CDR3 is TGTGCCAGCAGCCAAGTGAGGACAGGGGGGGGATATGGCTACACCTTC. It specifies CASSQVRTGGGYGYTF.

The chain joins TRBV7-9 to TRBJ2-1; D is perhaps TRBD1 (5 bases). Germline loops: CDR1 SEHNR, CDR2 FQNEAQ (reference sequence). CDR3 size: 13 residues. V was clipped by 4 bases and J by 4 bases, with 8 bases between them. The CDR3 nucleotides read TGTGCCAGCAGCTGGACACTATACAATGAGCAGTTCTTC. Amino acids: CASSWTLYNEQFF.

For the CDR3, the DNA is TGTGCCAGCAGCGTAGACGGGGGTTGGGCCGGGACCGAGCAGTACTTC. As protein: CASSVDGGWAGTEQYF. The chain uses TRBV9 and TRBJ2-7, with D perhaps matching TRBD2 (6 bases). CDR1 SGDLS and CDR2 YYNGEE come from the germline V gene. The CDR3 loop spans 16 amino acids. Trimming took off 0 bases at V and 6 bases at J, with 19 bases between the two ends.

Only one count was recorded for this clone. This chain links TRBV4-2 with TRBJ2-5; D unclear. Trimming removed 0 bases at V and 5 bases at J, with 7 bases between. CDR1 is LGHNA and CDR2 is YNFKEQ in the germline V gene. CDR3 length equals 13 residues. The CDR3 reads CASSQDLRETQYF. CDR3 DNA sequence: TGTGCCAGCAGCCAAGACCTTCGGGAGACCCAGTACTTC.

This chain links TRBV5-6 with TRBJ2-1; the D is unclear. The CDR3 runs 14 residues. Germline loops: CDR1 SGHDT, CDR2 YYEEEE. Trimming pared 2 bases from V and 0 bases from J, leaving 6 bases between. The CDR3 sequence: CASSFTSSYNEQFF. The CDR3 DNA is TGTGCCAGCAGCTTCACAAGCTCCTACAATGAGCAGTTCTTC.

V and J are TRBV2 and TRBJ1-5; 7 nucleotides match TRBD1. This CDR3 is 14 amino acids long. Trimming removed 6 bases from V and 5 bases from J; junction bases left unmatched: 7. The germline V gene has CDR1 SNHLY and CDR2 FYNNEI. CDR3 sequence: CASSWTGRDQPQHF. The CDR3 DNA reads TGTGCCAGCAGCTGGACAGGAAGGGATCAGCCCCAGCATTTT.

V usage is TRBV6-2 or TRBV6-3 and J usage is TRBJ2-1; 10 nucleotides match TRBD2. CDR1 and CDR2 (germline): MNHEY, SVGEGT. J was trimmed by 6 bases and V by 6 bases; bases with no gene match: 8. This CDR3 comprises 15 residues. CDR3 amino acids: CASSQRGGDINEQFF. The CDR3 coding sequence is TGTGCCAGCAGCCAGCGGGGGGGCGATATCAATGAGCAGTTCTTC.

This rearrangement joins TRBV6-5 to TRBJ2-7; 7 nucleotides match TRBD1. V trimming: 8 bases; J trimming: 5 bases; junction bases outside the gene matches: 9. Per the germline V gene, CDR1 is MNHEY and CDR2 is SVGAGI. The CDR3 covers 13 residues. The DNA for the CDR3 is TGTGCCAGCTTTGACAGGGAATCGAACGAGCAGTACTTC. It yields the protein CASFDRESNEQYF.

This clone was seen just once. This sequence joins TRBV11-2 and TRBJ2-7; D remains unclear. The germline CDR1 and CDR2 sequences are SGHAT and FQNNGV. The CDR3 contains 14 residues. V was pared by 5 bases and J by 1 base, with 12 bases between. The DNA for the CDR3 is TGTGCCAGCAGCCTCCGTTTGGGGTCCTACGAGCAGTACTTC. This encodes CASSLRLGSYEQYF.

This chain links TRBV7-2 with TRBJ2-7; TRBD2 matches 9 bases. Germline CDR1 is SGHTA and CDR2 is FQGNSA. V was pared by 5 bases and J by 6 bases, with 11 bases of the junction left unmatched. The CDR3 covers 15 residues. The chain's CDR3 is CASSPSGSGRLEQYF. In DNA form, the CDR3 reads TGTGCCAGCAGCCCCTCAGGGAGCGGGAGGCTCGAGCAGTACTTC.

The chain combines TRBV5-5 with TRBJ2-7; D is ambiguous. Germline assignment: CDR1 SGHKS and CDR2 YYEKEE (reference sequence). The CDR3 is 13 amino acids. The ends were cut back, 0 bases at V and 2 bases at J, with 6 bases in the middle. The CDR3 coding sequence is TGTGCCAGCAGCTTGGTACAGACCTACGAGCAGTACTTC. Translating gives CASSLVQTYEQYF.

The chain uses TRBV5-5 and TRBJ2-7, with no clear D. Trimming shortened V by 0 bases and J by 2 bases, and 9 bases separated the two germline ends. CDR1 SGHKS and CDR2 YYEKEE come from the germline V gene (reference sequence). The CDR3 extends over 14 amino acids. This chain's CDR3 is CASSLVRRTYEQYF. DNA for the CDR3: TGTGCCAGCAGCTTGGTGCGGAGAACCTACGAGCAGTACTTC.

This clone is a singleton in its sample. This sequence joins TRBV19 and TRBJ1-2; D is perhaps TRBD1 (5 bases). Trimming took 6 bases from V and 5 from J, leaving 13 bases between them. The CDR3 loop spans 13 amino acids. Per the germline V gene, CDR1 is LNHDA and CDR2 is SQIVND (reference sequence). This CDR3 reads CASREQGAYGYTF. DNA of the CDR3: TGTGCCAGTAGGGAGCAGGGAGCGTATGGCTACACCTTC.

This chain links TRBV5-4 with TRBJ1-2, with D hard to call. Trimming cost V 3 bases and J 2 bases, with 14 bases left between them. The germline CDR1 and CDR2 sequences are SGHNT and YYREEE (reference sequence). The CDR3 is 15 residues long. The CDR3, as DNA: TGTGCCAGCAGCTGGTCTCAATATTTAAACTATGGCTACACCTTC. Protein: CASSWSQYLNYGYTF.

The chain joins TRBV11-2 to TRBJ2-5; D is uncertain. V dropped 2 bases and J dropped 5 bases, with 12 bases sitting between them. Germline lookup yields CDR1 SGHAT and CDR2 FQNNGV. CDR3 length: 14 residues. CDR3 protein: CASSLSVVGETQYF. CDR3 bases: TGTGCCAGCAGCTTATCGGTGGTCGGGGAGACCCAGTACTTC.

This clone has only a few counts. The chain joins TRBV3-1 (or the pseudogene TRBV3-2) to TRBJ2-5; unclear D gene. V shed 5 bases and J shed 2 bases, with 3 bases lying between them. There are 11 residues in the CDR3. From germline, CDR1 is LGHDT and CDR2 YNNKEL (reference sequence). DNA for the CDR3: TGTGCCAGCAGCATACAAGAGACCCAGTACTTC. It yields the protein CASSIQETQYF.

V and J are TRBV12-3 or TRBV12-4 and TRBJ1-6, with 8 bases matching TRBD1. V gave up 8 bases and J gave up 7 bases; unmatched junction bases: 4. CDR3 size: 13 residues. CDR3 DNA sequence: TGTGCCAGCTCCGACAGGGGAAATTCACCCCTCCACTTT. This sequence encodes CASSDRGNSPLHF.

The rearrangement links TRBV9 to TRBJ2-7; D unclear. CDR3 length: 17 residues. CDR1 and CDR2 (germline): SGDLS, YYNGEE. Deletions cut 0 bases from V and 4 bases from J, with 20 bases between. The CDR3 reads CASSVVVLMARTYEQYF. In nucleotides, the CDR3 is TGTGCCAGCAGCGTAGTCGTCCTTATGGCGCGAACGTACGAGCAGTACTTC.

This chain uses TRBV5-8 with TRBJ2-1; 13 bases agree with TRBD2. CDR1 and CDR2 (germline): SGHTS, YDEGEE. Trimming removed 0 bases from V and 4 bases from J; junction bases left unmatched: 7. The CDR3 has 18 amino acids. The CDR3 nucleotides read TGTGCCAGCAGCTTGGCAGCGACTAGCGGGGGGTCGTACAATGAGCAGTTCTTC. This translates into CASSLAATSGGSYNEQFF.